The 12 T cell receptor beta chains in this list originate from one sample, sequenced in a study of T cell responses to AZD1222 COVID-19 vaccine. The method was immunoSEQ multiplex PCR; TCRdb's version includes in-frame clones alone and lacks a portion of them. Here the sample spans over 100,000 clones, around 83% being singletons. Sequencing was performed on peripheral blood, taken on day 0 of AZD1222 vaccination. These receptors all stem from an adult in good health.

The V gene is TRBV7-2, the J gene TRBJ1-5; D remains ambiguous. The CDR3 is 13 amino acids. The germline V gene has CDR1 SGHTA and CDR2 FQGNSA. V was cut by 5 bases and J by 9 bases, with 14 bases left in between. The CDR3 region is CASSPTLSGPQHF. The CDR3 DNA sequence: TGTGCCAGCAGCCCCACCCTCTCTGGGCCCCAGCATTTT.

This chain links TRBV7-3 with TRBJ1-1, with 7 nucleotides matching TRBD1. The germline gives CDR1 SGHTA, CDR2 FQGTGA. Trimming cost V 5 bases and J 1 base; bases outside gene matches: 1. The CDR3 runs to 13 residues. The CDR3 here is CASSRDRNTEAFF. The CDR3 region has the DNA TGTGCCAGCAGCCGGGACAGGAACACTGAAGCTTTCTTT. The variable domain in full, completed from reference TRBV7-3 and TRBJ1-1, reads GAGVSQTPSNKVTEKGKYVELRCDPISGHTALYWYRQSLGQGPEFLIYFQGTGAADDSGLPNDRFFAVRPEGSVSTLKIQRTERGDSAVYLCASSRDRNTEAFFGQGTRLTVV.

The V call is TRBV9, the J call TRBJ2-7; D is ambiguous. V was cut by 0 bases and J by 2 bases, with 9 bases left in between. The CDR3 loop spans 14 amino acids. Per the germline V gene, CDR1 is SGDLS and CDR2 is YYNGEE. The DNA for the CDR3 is TGTGCCAGCAGCGTAGGTCTTAATACCTACGAGCAGTACTTC. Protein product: CASSVGLNTYEQYF. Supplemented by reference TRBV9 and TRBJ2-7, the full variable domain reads DSGVTQTPKHLITATGQRVTLRCSPRSGDLSVYWYQQSLDQGLQFLIQYYNGEERAKGNILERFSAQQFPDLHSELNLSSLELGDSALYFCASSVGLNTYEQYFGPGTRLTVT.

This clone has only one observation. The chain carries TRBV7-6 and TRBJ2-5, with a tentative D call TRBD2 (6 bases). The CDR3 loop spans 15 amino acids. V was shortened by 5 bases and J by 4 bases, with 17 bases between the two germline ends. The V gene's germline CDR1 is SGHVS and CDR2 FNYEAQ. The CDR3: CASSPAGGWVETQYF. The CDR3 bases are TGTGCCAGCAGCCCGGCCGGAGGGTGGGTAGAGACCCAGTACTTC.

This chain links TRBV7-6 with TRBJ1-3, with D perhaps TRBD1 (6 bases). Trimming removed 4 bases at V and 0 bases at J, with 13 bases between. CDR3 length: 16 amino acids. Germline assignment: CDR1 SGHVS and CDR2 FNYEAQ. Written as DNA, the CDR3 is TGTGCCAGCAGCTCCACAGGGCACTCCTCTGGAAACACCATATATTTT. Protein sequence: CASSSTGHSSGNTIYF.

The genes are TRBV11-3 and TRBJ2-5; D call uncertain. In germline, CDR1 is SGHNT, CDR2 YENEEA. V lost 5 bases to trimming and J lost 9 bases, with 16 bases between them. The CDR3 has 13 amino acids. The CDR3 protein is CASSLGDLGSQYF. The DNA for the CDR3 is TGTGCCAGCAGCCTCGGAGACCTCGGGTCCCAGTACTTC.

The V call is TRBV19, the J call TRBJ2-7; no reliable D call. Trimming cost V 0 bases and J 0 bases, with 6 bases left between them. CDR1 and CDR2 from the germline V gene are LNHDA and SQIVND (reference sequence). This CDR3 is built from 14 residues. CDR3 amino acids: CASSIDPFSYEQYF. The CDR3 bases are TGTGCCAGTAGTATAGATCCTTTCTCCTACGAGCAGTACTTC.

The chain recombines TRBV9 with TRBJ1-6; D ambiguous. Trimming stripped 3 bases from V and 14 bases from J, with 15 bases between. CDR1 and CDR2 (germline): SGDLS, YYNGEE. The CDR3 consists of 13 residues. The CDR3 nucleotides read TGTGCCAGCAGCGCACAGTTAGGGTTAACCCTCCACTTT. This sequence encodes CASSAQLGLTLHF.

CDR3 amino acids: CASSQDLGTGQETQYF. The DNA for the CDR3 is TGTGCCAGCAGCCAGGATCTCGGGACAGGGCAAGAGACCCAGTACTTC. This chain links TRBV3-1 (or the pseudogene TRBV3-2) with TRBJ2-5; 9 nucleotides line up with TRBD1. Germline V CDR1 and CDR2: LGHDT, YNNKEL (reference sequence). The trim removed 3 bases at V and 2 bases at J, leaving 7 bases unmatched. CDR3 length: 16 residues.

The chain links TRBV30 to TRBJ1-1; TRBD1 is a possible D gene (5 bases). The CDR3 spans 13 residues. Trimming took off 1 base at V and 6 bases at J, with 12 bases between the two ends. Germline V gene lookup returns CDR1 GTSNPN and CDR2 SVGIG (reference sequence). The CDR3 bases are TGTGCCTGGAGTGAGGTAGGAGGGGCTGAAGCTTTCTTT. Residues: CAWSEVGGAEAFF. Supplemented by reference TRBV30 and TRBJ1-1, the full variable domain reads SQTIHQWPATLVQPVGSPLSLECTVEGTSNPNLYWYRQAAGRGLQLLFYSVGIGQISSEVPQNLSASRPQDRQFILSSKKLLLSDSGFYLCAWSEVGGAEAFFGQGTRLTVV.

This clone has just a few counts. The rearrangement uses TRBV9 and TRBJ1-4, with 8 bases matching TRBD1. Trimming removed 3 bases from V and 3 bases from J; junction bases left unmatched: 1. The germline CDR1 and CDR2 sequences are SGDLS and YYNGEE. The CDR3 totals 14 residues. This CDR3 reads CASSAQGANEKLFF. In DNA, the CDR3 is TGTGCCAGCAGCGCACAGGGGGCTAATGAAAAACTGTTTTTT.

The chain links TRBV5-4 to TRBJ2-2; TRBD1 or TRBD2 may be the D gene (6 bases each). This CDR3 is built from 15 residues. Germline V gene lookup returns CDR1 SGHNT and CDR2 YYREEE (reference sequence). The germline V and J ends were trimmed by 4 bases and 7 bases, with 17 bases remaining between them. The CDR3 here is CASSRQVSGGGELFF. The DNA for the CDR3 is TGTGCCAGCAGCCGACAGGTCTCCGGGGGCGGGGAGCTGTTTTTT.